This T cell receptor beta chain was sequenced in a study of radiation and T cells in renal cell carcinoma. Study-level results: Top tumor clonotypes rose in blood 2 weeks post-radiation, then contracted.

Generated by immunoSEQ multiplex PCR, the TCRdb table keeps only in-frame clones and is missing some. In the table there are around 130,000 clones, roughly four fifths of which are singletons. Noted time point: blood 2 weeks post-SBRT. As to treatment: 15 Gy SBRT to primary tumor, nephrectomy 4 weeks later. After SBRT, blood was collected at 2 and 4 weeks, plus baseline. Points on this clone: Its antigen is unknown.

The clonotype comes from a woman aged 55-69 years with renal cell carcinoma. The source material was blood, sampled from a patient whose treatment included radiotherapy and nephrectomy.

CDR3 amino acids: CASGDGSYNSPLHF. The CDR3 bases are TGTGCCAGTGGTGACGGCTCCTATAATTCACCCCTCCACTTT. This rearrangement joins TRBV19 to TRBJ1-6; no definite D call. Germline V lookup: CDR1 LNHDA, CDR2 SQIVND (reference sequence). This CDR3 comprises 14 residues. Trimming left V 8 bases short and J 0 bases short, with 8 bases between.